The 10 T cell receptor beta chains given below trace back to one sample, sequenced in a study of cytomegalovirus exposure and HLA in healthy donors. In the PCR, 60 Vbeta and 13 Jbeta primers were used. Profiled with immunoSEQ multiplex PCR; TCRdb holds only in-frame clones, not every one. This table holds approximately 160,000 clones, about three quarters found once. Sequenced: PBMCs. These receptors originate from a man between 18 and 29 years old in good health and CMV-seropositive.

This clone has more than one count but fewer than ten. The chain uses TRBV18 and TRBJ1-3; no clear D. V lost 2 bases to trimming and J lost 1 base, with 12 bases between them. Per germline, CDR1 KGHSH and CDR2 LQKENI. The CDR3 covers 16 residues. In nucleotides, the CDR3 is TGTGCCAGCTCACCAGTTGGAGGTACTTCTGGAAACACCATATATTTT. Protein: CASSPVGGTSGNTIYF.

The J gene is TRBJ1-1, the V gene TRBV27, with TRBD1 as a possible D gene (6 bases). Germline V gives CDR1 MNHEY, CDR2 SMNVEV (reference sequence). CDR3 length: 15 amino acids. Between the trimmed V and J ends, which lost 6 bases and 0 bases, there was a span of 14 bases. The CDR3 DNA reads TGTGCCAGCAGGGGCGGGGGCCTCATGAACACTGAAGCTTTCTTT. It is translated as CASRGGGLMNTEAFF.

This clone appeared a single time. This chain links TRBV27 with TRBJ1-4, with TRBD1 matching 10 bases. The V gene's germline CDR1 is MNHEY and CDR2 SMNVEV (reference sequence). V was clipped by 3 bases and J by 8 bases; unmatched bases: 6. The CDR3 spans 15 residues. CDR3 residues: CASSFGQGVEEKLFF. The CDR3 nucleotides are TGTGCCAGCAGTTTCGGACAGGGGGTAGAGGAAAAACTGTTTTTT.

This clone has a single count. V usage is TRBV2 and J usage is TRBJ1-2; D perhaps matches TRBD1 (6 bases). Trimming took off 5 bases at V and 3 bases at J, with 22 bases between the two ends. The CDR3 consists of 17 residues. Germline loops: CDR1 SNHLY, CDR2 FYNNEI. The CDR3 loop is CASSRRGGGPTYYGYTF. The CDR3 DNA follows: TGTGCCAGCAGTCGCCGAGGCGGGGGCCCTACTTACTATGGCTACACCTTC.

The rearrangement joins TRBV7-2 to TRBJ1-2; 9 bases agree with TRBD1. Germline V gene data show CDR1 as SGHTA and CDR2 as FQGNSA. This CDR3 has 15 residues. The trim removed 5 bases at V and 5 bases at J, leaving 9 bases unmatched. Here the CDR3 DNA reads TGTGCCAGCAGCCTCACAGGGGGCGCGGGGTATGGCTACACCTTC. Amino acids: CASSLTGGAGYGYTF.

This clone was seen only a few times. V and J are TRBV6-1 and TRBJ1-4; TRBD1 might be the D (5 bases). V dropped 0 bases and J dropped 5 bases, with 10 bases sitting between them. CDR1 and CDR2 from the germline V gene are MNHNS and SASEGT. The CDR3 length is 15 residues. CDR3 DNA: TGTGCCAGCAGTGAAGCGGGGGGAGGGAATGAAAAACTGTTTTTT. Protein sequence: CASSEAGGGNEKLFF.

The chain couples TRBV5-6 to TRBJ1-3, with 7 bases that match TRBD1. Per germline, CDR1 SGHDT and CDR2 YYEEEE. Unmatched junction bases numbered 5, after V lost 4 bases and J lost 4 bases. The CDR3 loop spans 14 amino acids. CDR3 in amino acids: CASSGQVDGNTIYF. The CDR3 DNA is TGTGCCAGCAGCGGACAGGTTGACGGAAACACCATATATTTT. Full variable domain (missing parts from reference TRBV5-6 and TRBJ1-3): DAGVTQSPTHLIKTRGQQVTLRCSPKSGHDTVSWYQQALGQGPQFIFQYYEEEERQRGNFPDRFSGHQFPNYSSELNVNALLLGDSALYLCASSGQVDGNTIYFGEGSWLTVV.

This clone was counted between two and nine times. The chain links TRBV6-1 to TRBJ2-7; tentatively, D is TRBD2 (5 bases). CDR1 is MNHNS, CDR2 SASEGT, per germline. The CDR3 totals 14 residues. V was cut by 4 bases and J by 4 bases, with 14 bases left in between. The CDR3 region is CASSVVGRTYEQYV. CDR3 DNA sequence: TGTGCCAGCAGTGTGGTGGGAAGGACTTACGAGCAGTACGTC.

The chain has TRBV27 and TRBJ2-5, with D possibly TRBD1 on 6 matching bases. This CDR3 is 15 amino acids long. Trimming stripped 8 bases from V and 1 base from J, with 17 bases between. The germline V gene has CDR1 MNHEY and CDR2 SMNVEV (reference sequence). The CDR3 DNA sequence: TGTGCCAGCTCCTCACAGGGATTTCCCCAAGAGACCCAGTACTTC. It is translated as CASSSQGFPQETQYF.

This clone was seen once. J is TRBJ2-2 and V is TRBV19; D not resolved. V lost 5 bases and J lost 2, with 9 bases in between. Germline lookup yields CDR1 LNHDA and CDR2 SQIVND (reference sequence). The CDR3 has 14 residues. The CDR3 loop reads CASSLGRNTGELFF. DNA for the CDR3: TGTGCCAGTAGTTTGGGCCGCAACACCGGGGAGCTGTTTTTT.